This T cell receptor (beta chain) was sequenced in a study of T-cell memory formation after mild COVID-19. Study overall: TCR clustering was largely donor specific.

With regard to this clonotype: What it recognizes is unknown.

Study-wide findings and caveats: Detection of some responders pre-infection suggested pre-existing cross-reactive memory T cells participated. Day 15 to 85 contractors were CD4/CD8 balanced; later expanders leaned CD4+.

MiXCR, run by TCRdb on the 5' RACE reads, gives a single entry per CDR3 protein. The table includes hundreds of thousands of distinct CDR3 sequences, about 15% detected once. This sequence was found in a man in his late teens or twenties who had mild COVID-19 (a few samples of this study predate the infection). Cell type and time point are not known. Sequenced material: PBMCs or a T cell subset sorted from them (not recorded which).

The CDR3 loop reads CASSHQGAESQPQHF. DNA of the CDR3: TGTGCCAGCAGCCATCAGGGTGCGGAGAGTCAGCCCCAGCATTTT. The chain uses TRBV9 and TRBJ1-5; maybe TRBD1 (5 bases). Germline V gene data show CDR1 as SGDLS and CDR2 as YYNGEE. The CDR3 has 15 amino acids. Trimming cost V 4 bases and J 6 bases, with 17 bases left between them.